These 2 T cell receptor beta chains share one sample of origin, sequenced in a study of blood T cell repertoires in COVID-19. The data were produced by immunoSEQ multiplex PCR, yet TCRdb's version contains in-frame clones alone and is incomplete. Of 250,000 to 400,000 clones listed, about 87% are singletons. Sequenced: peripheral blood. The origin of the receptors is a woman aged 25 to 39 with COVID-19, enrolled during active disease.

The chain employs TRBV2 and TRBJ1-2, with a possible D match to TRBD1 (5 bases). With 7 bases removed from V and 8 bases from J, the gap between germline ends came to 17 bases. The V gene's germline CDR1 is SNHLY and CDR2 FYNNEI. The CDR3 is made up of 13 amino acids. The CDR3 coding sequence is TGTGCCAGCACCCGGGTGGGGACTAGCGGCTACACCTTC. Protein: CASTRVGTSGYTF.

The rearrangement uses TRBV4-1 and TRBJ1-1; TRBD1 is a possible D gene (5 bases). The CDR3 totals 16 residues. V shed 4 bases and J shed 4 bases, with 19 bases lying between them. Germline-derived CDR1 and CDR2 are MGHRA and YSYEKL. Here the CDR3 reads CASSRPGAGPSTEAFF. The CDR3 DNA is TGCGCCAGCAGCCGCCCTGGGGCAGGGCCAAGCACTGAAGCTTTCTTT.